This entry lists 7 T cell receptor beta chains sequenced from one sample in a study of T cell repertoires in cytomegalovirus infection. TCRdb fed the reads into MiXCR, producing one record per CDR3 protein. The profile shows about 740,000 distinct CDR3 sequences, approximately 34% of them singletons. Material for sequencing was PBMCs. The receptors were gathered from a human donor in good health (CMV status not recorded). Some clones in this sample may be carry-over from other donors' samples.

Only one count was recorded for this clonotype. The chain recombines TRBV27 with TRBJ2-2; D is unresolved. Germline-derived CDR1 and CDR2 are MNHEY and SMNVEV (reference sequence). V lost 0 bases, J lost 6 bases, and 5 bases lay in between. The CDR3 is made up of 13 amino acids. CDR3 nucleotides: TGTGCCAGCAGTTTATCCAGGCCCGGGGAGCTGTTTTTT. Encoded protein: CASSLSRPGELFF.

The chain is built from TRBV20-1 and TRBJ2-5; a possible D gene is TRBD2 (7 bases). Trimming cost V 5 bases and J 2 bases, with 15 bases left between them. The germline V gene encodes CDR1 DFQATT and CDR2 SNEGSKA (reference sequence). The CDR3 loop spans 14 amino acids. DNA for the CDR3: TGCAGTGCTGAGGGAGGGGGGTCACAAGAGACCCAGTACTTC. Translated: CSAEGGGSQETQYF.

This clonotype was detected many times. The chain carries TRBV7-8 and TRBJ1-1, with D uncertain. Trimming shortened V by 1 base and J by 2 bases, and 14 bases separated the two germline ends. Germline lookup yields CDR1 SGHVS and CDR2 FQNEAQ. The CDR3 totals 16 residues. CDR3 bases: TGTGCCAGCAGCTTAGAGGCGACAAGTGGTAACACTGAAGCTTTCTTT. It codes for CASSLEATSGNTEAFF.

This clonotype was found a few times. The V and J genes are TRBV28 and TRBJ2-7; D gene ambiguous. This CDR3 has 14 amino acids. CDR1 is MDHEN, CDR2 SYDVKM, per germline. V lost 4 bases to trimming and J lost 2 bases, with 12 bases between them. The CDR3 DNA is TGTGCCAGCAGTTCCCCGACGGTGACCTACGAGCAGTACTTC. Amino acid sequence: CASSSPTVTYEQYF. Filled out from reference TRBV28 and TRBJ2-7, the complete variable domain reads DVKVTQSSRYLVKRTGEKVFLECVQDMDHENMFWYRQDPGLGLRLIYFSYDVKMKEKGDIPEGYSVSREKKERFSLILESASTNQTSMYLCASSSPTVTYEQYFGPGTRLTVT.

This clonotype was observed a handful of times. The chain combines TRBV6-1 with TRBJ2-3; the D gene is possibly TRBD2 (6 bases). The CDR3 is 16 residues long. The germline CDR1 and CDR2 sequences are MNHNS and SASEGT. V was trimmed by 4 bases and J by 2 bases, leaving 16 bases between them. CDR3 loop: CASSGRLGVNTDTQYF. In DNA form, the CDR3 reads TGTGCCAGCAGTGGCCGACTAGGGGTGAACACAGATACGCAGTATTTT.

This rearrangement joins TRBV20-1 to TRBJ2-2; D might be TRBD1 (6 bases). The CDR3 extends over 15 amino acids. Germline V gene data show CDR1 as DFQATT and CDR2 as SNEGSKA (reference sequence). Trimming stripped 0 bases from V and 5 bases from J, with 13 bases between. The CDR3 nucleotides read TGCAGTGCTAGAGAAGCCCAGGGGTGGACCGGGGAGCTGTTTTTT. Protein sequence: CSAREAQGWTGELFF.

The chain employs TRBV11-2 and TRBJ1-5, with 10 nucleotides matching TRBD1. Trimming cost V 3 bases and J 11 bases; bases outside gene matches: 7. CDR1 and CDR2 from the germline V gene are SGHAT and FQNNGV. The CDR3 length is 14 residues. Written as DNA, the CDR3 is TGTGCCAGCAGCTTGGACAGGGGGTACTCAGCCCAGCATTTT. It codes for CASSLDRGYSAQHF.